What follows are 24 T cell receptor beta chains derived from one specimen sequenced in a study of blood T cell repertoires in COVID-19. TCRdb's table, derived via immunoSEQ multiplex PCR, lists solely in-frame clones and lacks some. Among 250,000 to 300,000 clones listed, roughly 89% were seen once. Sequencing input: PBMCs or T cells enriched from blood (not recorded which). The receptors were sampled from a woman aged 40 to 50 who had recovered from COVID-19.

CDR3 bases: TGTGCCAGCAGCCCGACAGGGGGCATTGGCTACACCTTC. Its protein is CASSPTGGIGYTF. This rearrangement joins TRBV7-3 to TRBJ1-2, with 10 nucleotides matching TRBD1. The CDR3 runs to 13 residues. CDR1 is SGHTA, CDR2 FQGTGA, per germline. The trim removed 5 bases at V and 7 bases at J, leaving 4 bases unmatched.

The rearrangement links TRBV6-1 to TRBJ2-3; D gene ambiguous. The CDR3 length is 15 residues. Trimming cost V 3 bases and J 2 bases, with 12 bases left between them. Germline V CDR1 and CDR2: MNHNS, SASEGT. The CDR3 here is CASSDRRQFTDTQYF. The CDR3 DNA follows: TGTGCCAGCAGTGACCGACGACAATTCACAGATACGCAGTATTTT.

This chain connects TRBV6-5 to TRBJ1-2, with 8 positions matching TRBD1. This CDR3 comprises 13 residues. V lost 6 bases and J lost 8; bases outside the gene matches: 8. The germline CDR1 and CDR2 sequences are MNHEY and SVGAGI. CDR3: CASRTGTGYGYTF. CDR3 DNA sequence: TGTGCCAGCAGAACCGGGACAGGATACGGCTACACCTTC.

CDR3 loop: CASSYTGMNTEAFF. The CDR3 DNA follows: TGTGCCAGCTCCTATACAGGCATGAACACTGAAGCTTTCTTT. This rearrangement joins TRBV2 to TRBJ1-1; tentative D call: TRBD1 (5 bases). Per germline, CDR1 SNHLY and CDR2 FYNNEI. This CDR3 has 14 residues. V was pared by 8 bases and J by 0 bases, with 13 bases between.

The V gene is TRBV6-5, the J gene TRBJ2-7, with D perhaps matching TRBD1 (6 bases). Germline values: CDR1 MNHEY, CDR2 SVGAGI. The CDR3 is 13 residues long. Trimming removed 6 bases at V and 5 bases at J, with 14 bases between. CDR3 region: CASRPTGINEQYF. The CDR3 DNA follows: TGTGCCAGCAGACCCACAGGGATCAACGAGCAGTACTTC.

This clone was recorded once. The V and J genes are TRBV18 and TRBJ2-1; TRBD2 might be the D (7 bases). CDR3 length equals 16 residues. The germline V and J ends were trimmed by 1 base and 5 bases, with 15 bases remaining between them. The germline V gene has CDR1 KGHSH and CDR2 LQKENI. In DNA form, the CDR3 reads TGTGCCAGCTCACCACGGCCGGGGAGGGGGGACAATGAGCAGTTCTTC. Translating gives CASSPRPGRGDNEQFF.

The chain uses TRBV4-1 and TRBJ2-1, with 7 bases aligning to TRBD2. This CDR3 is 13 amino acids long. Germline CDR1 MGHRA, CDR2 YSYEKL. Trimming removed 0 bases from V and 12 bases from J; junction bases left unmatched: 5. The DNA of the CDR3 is TGCGCCAGCAGCCAAGACCGGACTAGAAGGCAGTTCTTC. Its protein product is CASSQDRTRRQFF.

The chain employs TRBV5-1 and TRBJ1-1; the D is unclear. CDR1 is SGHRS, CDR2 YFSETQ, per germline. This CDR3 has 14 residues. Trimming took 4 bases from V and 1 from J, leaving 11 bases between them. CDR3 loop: CASSRGHQNTEAFF. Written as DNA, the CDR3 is TGCGCCAGCAGCCGCGGGCACCAGAACACTGAAGCTTTCTTT.

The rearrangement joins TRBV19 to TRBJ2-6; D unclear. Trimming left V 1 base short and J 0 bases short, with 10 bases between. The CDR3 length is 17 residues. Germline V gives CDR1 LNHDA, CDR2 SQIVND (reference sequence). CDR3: CASSIGGATSGANVLTF. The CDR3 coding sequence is TGTGCCAGTAGTATAGGAGGAGCTACCTCTGGGGCCAACGTCCTGACTTTC.

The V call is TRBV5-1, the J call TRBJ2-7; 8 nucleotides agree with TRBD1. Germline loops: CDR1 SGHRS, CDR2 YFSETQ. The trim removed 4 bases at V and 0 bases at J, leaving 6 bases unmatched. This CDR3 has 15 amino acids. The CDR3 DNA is TGCGCCAGCAGCAGACAGGGGACTGACTCCTACGAGCAGTACTTC. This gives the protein CASSRQGTDSYEQYF. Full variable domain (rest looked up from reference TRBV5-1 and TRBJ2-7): KAGVTQTPRYLIKTRGQQVTLSCSPISGHRSVSWYQQTPGQGLQFLFEYFSETQRNKGNFPGRFSGRQFSNSRSEMNVSTLELGDSALYLCASSRQGTDSYEQYFGPGTRLTVT.

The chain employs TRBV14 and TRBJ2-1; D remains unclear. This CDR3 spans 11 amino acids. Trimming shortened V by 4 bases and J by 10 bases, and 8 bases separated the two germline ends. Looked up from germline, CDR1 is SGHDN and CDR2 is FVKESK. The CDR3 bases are TGTGCCAGCAGCCGTTTTGCGGAGCAGTTCTTC. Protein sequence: CASSRFAEQFF.

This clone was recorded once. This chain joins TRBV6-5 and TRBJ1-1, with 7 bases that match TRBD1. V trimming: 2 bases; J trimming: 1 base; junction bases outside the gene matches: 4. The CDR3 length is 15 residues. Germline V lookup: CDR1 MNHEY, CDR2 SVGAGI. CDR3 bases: TGTGCCAGCAGTTACAGGGACAGTAAGAACACTGAAGCTTTCTTT. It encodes CASSYRDSKNTEAFF.

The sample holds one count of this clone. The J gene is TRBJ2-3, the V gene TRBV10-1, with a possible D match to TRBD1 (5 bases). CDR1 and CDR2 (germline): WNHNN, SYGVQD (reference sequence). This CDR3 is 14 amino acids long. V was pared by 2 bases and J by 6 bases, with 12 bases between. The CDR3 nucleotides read TGCGCCAGCAGTGAGATTGGGGCCCGGGATACGCAGTATTTT. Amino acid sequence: CASSEIGARDTQYF.

The CDR3 region has the DNA TGTGCCAGCAGCCGGGACAGAGGGACTTCCTATAATTCACCCCTCCACTTT. Translated, it gives CASSRDRGTSYNSPLHF. The rearrangement joins TRBV7-9 to TRBJ1-6; 7 nucleotides align to TRBD1. Germline values: CDR1 SEHNR, CDR2 FQNEAQ (reference sequence). The CDR3 runs to 17 residues. The V segment lost 5 bases and the J segment 1 base; nucleotides outside the gene matches: 8.

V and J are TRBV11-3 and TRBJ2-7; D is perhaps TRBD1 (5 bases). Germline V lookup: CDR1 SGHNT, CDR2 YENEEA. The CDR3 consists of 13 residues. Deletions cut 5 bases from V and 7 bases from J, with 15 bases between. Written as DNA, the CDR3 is TGTGCCAGCAGCCTGACAAGGGCAGGGGAGCAGTACTTC. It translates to CASSLTRAGEQYF.

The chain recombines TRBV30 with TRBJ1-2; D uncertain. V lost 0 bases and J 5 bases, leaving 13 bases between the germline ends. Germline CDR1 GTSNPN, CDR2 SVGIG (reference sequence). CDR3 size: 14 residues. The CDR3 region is CAWSVRWSLYGYTF. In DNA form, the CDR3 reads TGTGCCTGGAGTGTACGGTGGTCTCTATATGGCTACACCTTC.

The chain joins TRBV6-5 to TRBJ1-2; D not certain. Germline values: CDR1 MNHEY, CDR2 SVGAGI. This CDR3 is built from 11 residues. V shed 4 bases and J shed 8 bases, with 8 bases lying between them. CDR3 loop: CASSSGGGYTF. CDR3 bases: TGTGCCAGCAGTTCGGGCGGGGGCTACACCTTC.

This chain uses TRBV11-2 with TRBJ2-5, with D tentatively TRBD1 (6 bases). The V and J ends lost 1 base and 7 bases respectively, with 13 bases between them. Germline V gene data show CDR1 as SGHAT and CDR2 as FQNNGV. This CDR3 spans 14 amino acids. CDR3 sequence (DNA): TGTGCCAGCAGCTTAGGACAGGCCCGGCGGACCCAGTACTTC. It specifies CASSLGQARRTQYF.

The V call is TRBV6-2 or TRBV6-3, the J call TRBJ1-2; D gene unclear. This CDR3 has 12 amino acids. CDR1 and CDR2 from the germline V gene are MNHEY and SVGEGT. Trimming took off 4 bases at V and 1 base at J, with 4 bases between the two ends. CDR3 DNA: TGTGCCAGCAGTTTCCGTAACTATGGCTACACCTTC. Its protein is CASSFRNYGYTF.

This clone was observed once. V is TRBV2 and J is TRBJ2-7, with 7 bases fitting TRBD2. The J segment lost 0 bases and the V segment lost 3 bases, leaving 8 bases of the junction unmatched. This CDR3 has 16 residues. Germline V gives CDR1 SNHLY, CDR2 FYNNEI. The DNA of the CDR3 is TGTGCCAGCAGTGACCCCTTAAGCGGGGCCTCCTACGAGCAGTACTTC. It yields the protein CASSDPLSGASYEQYF.

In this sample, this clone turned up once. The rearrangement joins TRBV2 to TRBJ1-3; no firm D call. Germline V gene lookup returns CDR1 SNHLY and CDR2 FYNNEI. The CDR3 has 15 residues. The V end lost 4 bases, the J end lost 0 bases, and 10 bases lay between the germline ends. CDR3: CASSVPSNSGNTIYF. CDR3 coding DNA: TGTGCCAGCAGTGTTCCTTCTAACTCTGGAAACACCATATATTTT.

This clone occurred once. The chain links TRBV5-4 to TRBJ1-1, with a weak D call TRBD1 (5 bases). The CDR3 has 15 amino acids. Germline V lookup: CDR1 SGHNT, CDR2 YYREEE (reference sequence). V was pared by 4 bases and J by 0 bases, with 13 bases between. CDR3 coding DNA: TGTGCCAGCAGCCCGTACTTGGGGCTGAACACTGAAGCTTTCTTT. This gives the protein CASSPYLGLNTEAFF. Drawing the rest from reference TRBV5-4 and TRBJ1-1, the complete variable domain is ETGVTQSPTHLIKTRGQQVTLRCSSQSGHNTVSWYQQALGQGPQFIFQYYREEENGRGNFPPRFSGLQFPNYSSELNVNALELDDSALYLCASSPYLGLNTEAFFGQGTRLTVV.

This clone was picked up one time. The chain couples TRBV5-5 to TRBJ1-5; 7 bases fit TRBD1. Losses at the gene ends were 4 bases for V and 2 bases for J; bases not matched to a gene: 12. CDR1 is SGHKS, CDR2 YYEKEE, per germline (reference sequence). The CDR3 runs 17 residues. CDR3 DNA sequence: TGTGCCAGCAGCCGGACAGGCACCCACTGGGGCAATCAGCCCCAGCATTTT. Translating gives CASSRTGTHWGNQPQHF.

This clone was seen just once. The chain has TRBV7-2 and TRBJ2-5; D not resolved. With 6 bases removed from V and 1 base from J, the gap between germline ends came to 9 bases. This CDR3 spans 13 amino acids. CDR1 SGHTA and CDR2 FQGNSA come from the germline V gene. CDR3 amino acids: CASRPGSQETQYF. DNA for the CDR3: TGTGCCAGCAGACCGGGTTCCCAAGAGACCCAGTACTTC.